This T cell receptor beta chain originates from a study of glioma-infiltrating T cells after dendritic cell vaccination. Time point described: after dendritic cell vaccination, including at tumor progression/relapse. Sequencing used immunoSEQ multiplex PCR; TCRdb keeps in-frame clones, though not all of them. There are about 65,000 clones in the sample; around nine tenths occur only once, and 11% lies in the top ten. CDR1 and CDR2 (germline): KGHSH, LQKENI. The V gene lost 3 bases and the J gene lost 6 bases, with 14 bases spanning the gap. The CDR3 has 14 residues. This clonotype was sampled from a human donor with glioblastoma. This material consisted of blood, taken after dendritic cell vaccination. The chain has TRBV18 and TRBJ1-2; perhaps TRBD1 as D (6 bases). CDR3 loop: CASSPDRTYHGYTF. The CDR3 DNA sequence: TGTGCCAGCTCACCCGACAGGACTTATCATGGCTACACCTTC.